One and the same sample provided the 21 T cell receptor beta chains below, sequenced in a study of blood T cell repertoires in COVID-19. Profiled with immunoSEQ multiplex PCR; TCRdb holds only in-frame clones, not every one. This sample has 250,000 to 300,000 clones, with roughly 86% found just once. Material for sequencing was peripheral blood. The receptors shown here come from a woman in her 30s with COVID-19, enrolled during active disease.

This clone was counted a few times. The chain is built from TRBV4-3 and TRBJ2-7; 12 positions match TRBD2. This CDR3 has 13 amino acids. Trimming took 6 bases from V and 3 from J; bases not matched to a gene: 0. Germline CDR1 reads LGHNA; CDR2 reads YSLEER. The CDR3 bases are TGCGCCAGCAGGACTAGCGGGAGCTACGAGCAGTACTTC. Its protein product is CASRTSGSYEQYF.

CDR3 in DNA: TGTGCCAGCAGCCACCGGGATGTCGTCGAGACCCAGTACTTC. Protein sequence: CASSHRDVVETQYF. The chain recombines TRBV3-1 (or the pseudogene TRBV3-2) with TRBJ2-5, with D possibly matching TRBD2 (5 bases). From germline, CDR1 is LGHDT and CDR2 YNNKEL (reference sequence). This CDR3 is built from 14 residues. V was cut by 3 bases and J by 5 bases, with 13 bases left in between.

The chain employs TRBV7-2 and TRBJ1-4, with no clear D. From germline, CDR1 is SGHTA and CDR2 FQGNSA. The ends were cut back, 3 bases at V and 8 bases at J, with 10 bases in the middle. The CDR3 totals 13 residues. For the CDR3, the DNA is TGTGCCAGCAGCTTTGGCAGATGGGAAAAACTGTTTTTT. The encoded protein is CASSFGRWEKLFF.

The chain recombines TRBV11-2 with TRBJ2-7, with TRBD1 as a possible D gene (6 bases). The V gene lost 3 bases and the J gene lost 0 bases, with 12 bases spanning the gap. The CDR3 is 15 residues long. Germline V gene data show CDR1 as SGHAT and CDR2 as FQNNGV. Here the CDR3 reads CASSFDRSDSYEQYF. The DNA of the CDR3 is TGTGCCAGCAGCTTTGACAGGTCCGACTCCTACGAGCAGTACTTC.

V usage is TRBV19 and J usage is TRBJ2-7; TRBD1 agrees at 8 bases. Per germline, CDR1 LNHDA and CDR2 SQIVND (reference sequence). V lost 3 bases, J lost 3 bases, and 4 bases stayed unmatched. CDR3 length equals 14 residues. The CDR3 coding sequence is TGTGCCAGTAGTATCGGGACAGGAGTCTACGAGCAGTACTTC. Protein: CASSIGTGVYEQYF.

V and J are TRBV25-1 and TRBJ1-2; 8 nucleotides align to TRBD1. Per the germline V gene, CDR1 is MGHDK and CDR2 is SYGVNS. The CDR3 has 14 residues. Losses at the gene ends were 4 bases for V and 7 bases for J; bases not matched to a gene: 8. This CDR3 reads CASSGGRGPGGYTF. CDR3 DNA sequence: TGTGCCAGCAGTGGTGGCAGGGGGCCGGGTGGCTACACCTTC.

V gene TRBV19 combines with J gene TRBJ2-7; 14 bases are a match to TRBD2. Trimming cost V 3 bases and J 4 bases; bases outside gene matches: 2. Germline-derived CDR1 and CDR2 are LNHDA and SQIVND (reference sequence). This CDR3 region has 15 residues. DNA of the CDR3: TGTGCCAGTAGTATGGGACTAGCGGGAGTTTACGAGCAGTACTTC. It codes for CASSMGLAGVYEQYF.

This chain connects TRBV6-5 to TRBJ1-2; D may be TRBD1 (6 bases). The germline V gene has CDR1 MNHEY and CDR2 SVGAGI. Deletions cut 5 bases from V and 6 bases from J, with 13 bases between. The CDR3 consists of 13 residues. The CDR3 DNA is TGTGCCAGCAGTCGGGACATTTACAATGGCTACACCTTC. It translates to CASSRDIYNGYTF.

The chain links TRBV7-2 to TRBJ2-3; 11 nucleotides match TRBD2. The V and J ends lost 1 base and 3 bases, in that order; junction bases with no gene match: 9. CDR3 length: 18 residues. CDR1 and CDR2 (germline): SGHTA, FQGNSA. The CDR3 spells CASSLVLAGGPETDTQYF. DNA for the CDR3: TGTGCCAGCAGCTTAGTCCTAGCGGGAGGCCCTGAAACAGATACGCAGTATTTT.

Note on this clone: Given the absence of the conserved phenylalanine or tryptophan at the CDR3 end, a read error is likely. It is unclear where the CDR3 begins or ends on the DNA, so no DNA is shown, and the CDR3 is as TCRdb lists it. The V and J genes are TRBV30 and TRBJ1-4. From its first to its last residue, the CDR3 has 10 amino acids. CDR1 GTSNPN and CDR2 SVGIG come from the germline V gene (reference sequence). This CDR3 reads CAWSPFRSRG.

Turning to this clone: The sample carries other DNA sequences with the same CDR3. This sequence joins TRBV5-1 and TRBJ1-1; 7 bases agree with TRBD1. This CDR3 spans 14 amino acids. Losses at the gene ends were 0 bases for V and 5 bases for J; bases not matched to a gene: 4. Germline CDR1 and CDR2: SGHRS and YFSETQ. CDR3 bases: TGCGCCAGCAGCTTGGGACAGGGTGGGACTGAAGCTTTCTTT. This gives the protein CASSLGQGGTEAFF.

The rearrangement joins TRBV27 to TRBJ1-3, with D unresolved. Germline V gene lookup returns CDR1 MNHEY and CDR2 SMNVEV (reference sequence). CDR3 length equals 13 residues. The germline V and J ends were trimmed by 0 bases and 4 bases, with 4 bases remaining between them. CDR3 region: CASSLSQGNTIYF. CDR3 nucleotides: TGTGCCAGCAGTTTATCCCAAGGAAACACCATATATTTT.

The chain joins TRBV6-5 to TRBJ1-4; TRBD1 might be the D (6 bases). The V end lost 0 bases, the J end lost 4 bases, and 12 bases lay between the germline ends. This CDR3 is built from 16 residues. CDR1 is MNHEY, CDR2 SVGAGI, per germline. The chain's CDR3 is CASSYSTAGVNEKLFF. The CDR3 coding sequence is TGTGCCAGCAGTTACTCTACGGCAGGGGTTAATGAAAAACTGTTTTTT.

This clone was observed a handful of times. The chain links TRBV28 to TRBJ1-4; 7 bases align to TRBD1. The V gene end was trimmed by 10 bases and the J gene end by 6 bases; junction bases not matched to a gene: 11. CDR1 and CDR2 (germline): MDHEN, SYDVKM. The CDR3 spans 14 residues. The CDR3 DNA reads TGTGCCACCGCCTCCGGGACAGCAGATGAAAAACTGTTTTTT. Encoded protein: CATASGTADEKLFF.

This sequence joins TRBV18 and TRBJ2-3, with 11 bases matching TRBD2. The CDR3 is 21 residues long. V trimming: 1 base; J trimming: 0 bases; junction bases outside the gene matches: 15. Germline assignment: CDR1 KGHSH and CDR2 LQKENI. The CDR3, as DNA: TGTGCCAGCTCACCACTGGCCCTCCGGGGACTAGCGGACTCTAGCACAGATACGCAGTATTTT. Translating gives CASSPLALRGLADSSTDTQYF.

The rearrangement links TRBV28 to TRBJ1-5, with TRBD1 matching over 7 bases. The CDR3 is 15 amino acids. V shed 5 bases and J 10 bases; nucleotides not matched to a gene: 14. Germline CDR1 is MDHEN and CDR2 is SYDVKM. The CDR3 loop is CASSPRGGRGQPQHF. The CDR3 DNA follows: TGTGCCAGCAGTCCCCGGGGAGGAAGGGGGCAACCCCAGCATTTT.

The rearrangement links TRBV4-1 to TRBJ2-5, with 8 nucleotides matching TRBD1. V was clipped by 2 bases and J by 2 bases; unmatched bases: 4. Germline CDR1 is MGHRA and CDR2 is YSYEKL. This CDR3 spans 15 amino acids. CDR3 loop: CASSQIDRGQETQYF. The CDR3 nucleotides are TGCGCCAGCAGCCAAATAGACAGGGGACAAGAGACCCAGTACTTC.

This chain connects TRBV28 to TRBJ1-5, with D maybe TRBD1 (6 bases). V gave up 9 bases and J gave up 5 bases, with 11 bases separating them. CDR1 is MDHEN and CDR2 is SYDVKM in the germline V gene. This CDR3 is 12 amino acids long. The CDR3 sequence is CASKQGDQPQHF. DNA of the CDR3: TGTGCCAGTAAACAGGGAGATCAGCCCCAGCATTTT. The variable domain in full, completed from reference TRBV28 and TRBJ1-5, reads DVKVTQSSRYLVKRTGEKVFLECVQDMDHENMFWYRQDPGLGLRLIYFSYDVKMKEKGDIPEGYSVSREKKERFSLILESASTNQTSMYLCASKQGDQPQHFGDGTRLSIL.

The rearrangement uses TRBV3-1 (or the pseudogene TRBV3-2) and TRBJ2-5, with D tentatively TRBD1 (6 bases). Germline lookup yields CDR1 LGHDT and CDR2 YNNKEL (reference sequence). Trimming left V 3 bases short and J 2 bases short, with 10 bases between. The CDR3 runs to 14 residues. The DNA of the CDR3 is TGTGCCAGCAGCCACCTGGACAGACAAGAGACCCAGTACTTC. It translates to CASSHLDRQETQYF.

This clone was seen a single time. The chain links TRBV5-4 to TRBJ2-2; 12 nucleotides line up with TRBD1. V lost 5 bases to trimming and J lost 4 bases; unmatched junction nucleotides: 9. Germline V gene lookup returns CDR1 SGHNT and CDR2 YYREEE (reference sequence). The CDR3 has 17 amino acids. CDR3 DNA: TGTGCCAGCAGACCAGGGACAGGGGGCGCCGGCACCGGGGAGCTGTTTTTT. It specifies CASRPGTGGAGTGELFF.

The chain joins TRBV5-4 to TRBJ1-1, with TRBD1 identical over 9 bases. Trimming cost V 0 bases and J 5 bases; bases outside gene matches: 2. The CDR3 has 14 residues. From germline, CDR1 is SGHNT and CDR2 YYREEE (reference sequence). The CDR3 region is CASSLEQGATEAFF. CDR3 DNA: TGTGCCAGCAGCTTGGAACAGGGGGCTACTGAAGCTTTCTTT.